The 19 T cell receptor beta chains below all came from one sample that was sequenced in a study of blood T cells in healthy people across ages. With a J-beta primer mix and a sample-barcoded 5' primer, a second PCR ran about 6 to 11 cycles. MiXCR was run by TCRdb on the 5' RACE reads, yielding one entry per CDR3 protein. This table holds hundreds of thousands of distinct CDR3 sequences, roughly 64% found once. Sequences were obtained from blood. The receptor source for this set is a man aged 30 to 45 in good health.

Here the CDR3 reads CASSSSRDSSYEQYF. DNA for the CDR3: TGTGCCAGCAGCTCAAGTCGGGACAGCTCCTACGAGCAGTACTTC. V is TRBV5-5 and J is TRBJ2-7; 7 nucleotides align to TRBD1. The CDR3 spans 15 residues. CDR1 is SGHKS and CDR2 is YYEKEE in the germline V gene (reference sequence). V lost 3 bases to trimming and J lost 0 bases; unmatched junction nucleotides: 6.

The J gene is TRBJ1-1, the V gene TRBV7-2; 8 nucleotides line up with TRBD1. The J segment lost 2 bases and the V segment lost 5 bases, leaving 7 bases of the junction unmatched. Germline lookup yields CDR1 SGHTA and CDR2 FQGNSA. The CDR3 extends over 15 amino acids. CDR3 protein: CASSLVGQGNTEAFF. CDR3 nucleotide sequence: TGTGCCAGCAGCCTAGTTGGACAGGGTAACACTGAAGCTTTCTTT.

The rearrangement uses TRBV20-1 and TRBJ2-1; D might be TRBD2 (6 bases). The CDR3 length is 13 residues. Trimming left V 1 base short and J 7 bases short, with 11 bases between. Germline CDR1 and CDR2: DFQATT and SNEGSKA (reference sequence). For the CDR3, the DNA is TGCAGTGCTAGAGGACCCGGAGGGAATGAGCAGTTCTTC. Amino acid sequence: CSARGPGGNEQFF.

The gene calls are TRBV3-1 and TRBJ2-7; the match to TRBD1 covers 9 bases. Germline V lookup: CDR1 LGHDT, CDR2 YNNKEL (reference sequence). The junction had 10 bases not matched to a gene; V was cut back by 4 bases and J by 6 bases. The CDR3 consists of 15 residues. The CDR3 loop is CASSLPGQGFSEQYF. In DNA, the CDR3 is TGTGCCAGCAGCCTGCCGGGACAGGGTTTTTCCGAGCAGTACTTC.

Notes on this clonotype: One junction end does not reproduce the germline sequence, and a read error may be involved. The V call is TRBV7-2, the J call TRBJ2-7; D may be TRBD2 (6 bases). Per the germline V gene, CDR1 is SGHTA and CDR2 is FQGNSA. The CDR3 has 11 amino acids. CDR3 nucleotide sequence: TGTTCCAGCGGGTACTCCTACGAGCAGTACTTC. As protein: CSSGYSYEQYF.

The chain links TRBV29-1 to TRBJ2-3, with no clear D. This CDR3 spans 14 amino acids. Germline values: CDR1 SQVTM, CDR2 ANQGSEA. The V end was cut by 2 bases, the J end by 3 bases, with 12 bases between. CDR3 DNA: TGCAGCGTTGAAAGGTCAGGTATTACAGATACGCAGTATTTT. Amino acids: CSVERSGITDTQYF.

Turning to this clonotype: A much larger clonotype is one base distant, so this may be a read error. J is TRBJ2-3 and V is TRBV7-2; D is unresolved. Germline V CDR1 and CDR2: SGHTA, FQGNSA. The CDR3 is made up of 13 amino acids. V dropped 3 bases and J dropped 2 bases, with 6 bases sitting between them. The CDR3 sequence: CASSLPHTDTQYF. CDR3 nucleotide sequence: TGTGCCAGCAGCTTGCCTCACACAGATACGCAGTATTTT.

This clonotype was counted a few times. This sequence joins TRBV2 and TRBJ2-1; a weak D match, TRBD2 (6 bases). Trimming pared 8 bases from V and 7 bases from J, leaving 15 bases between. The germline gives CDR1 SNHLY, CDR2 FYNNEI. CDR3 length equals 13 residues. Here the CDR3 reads CASEGLLGNEQFF. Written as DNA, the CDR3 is TGTGCCAGCGAGGGACTCCTGGGTAATGAGCAGTTCTTC.

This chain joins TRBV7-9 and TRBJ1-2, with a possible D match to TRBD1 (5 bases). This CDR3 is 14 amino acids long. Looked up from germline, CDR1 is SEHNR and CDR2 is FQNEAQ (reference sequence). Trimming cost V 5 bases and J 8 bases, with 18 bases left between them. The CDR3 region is CASSQLWGNQGYTF. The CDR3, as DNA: TGTGCCAGCAGCCAACTCTGGGGCAATCAGGGCTACACCTTC.

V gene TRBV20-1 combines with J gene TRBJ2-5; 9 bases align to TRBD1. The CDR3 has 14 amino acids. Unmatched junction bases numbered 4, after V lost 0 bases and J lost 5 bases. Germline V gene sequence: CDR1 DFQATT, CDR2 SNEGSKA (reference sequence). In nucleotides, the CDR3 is TGCAGTGCTAGAGAGGACAGGGGTCTGGAGACCCAGTACTTC. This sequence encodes CSAREDRGLETQYF.

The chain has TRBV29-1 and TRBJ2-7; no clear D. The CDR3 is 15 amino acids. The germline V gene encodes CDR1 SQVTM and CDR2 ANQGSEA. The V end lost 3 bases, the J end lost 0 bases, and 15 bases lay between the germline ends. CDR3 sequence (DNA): TGCAGCGTTGAGTCCTCGAGCAGGAGCTCCTACGAGCAGTACTTC. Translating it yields CSVESSSRSSYEQYF.

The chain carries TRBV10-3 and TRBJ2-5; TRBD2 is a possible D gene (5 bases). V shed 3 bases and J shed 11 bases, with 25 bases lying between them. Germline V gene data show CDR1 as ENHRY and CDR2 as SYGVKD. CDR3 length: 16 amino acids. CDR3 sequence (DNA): TGTGCCATCAGTGAATCGGGTGGGAGTAGTTACAATGAGCAGTACTTC. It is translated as CAISESGGSSYNEQYF.

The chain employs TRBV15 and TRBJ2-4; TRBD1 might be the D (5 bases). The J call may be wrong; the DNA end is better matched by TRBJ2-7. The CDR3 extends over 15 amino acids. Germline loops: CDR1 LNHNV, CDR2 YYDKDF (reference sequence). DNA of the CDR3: TGTGCCACCAGCAGAGATCTGACAGTCTCCTACGAGCAGTACTTC. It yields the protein CATSRDLTVSYEQYF.

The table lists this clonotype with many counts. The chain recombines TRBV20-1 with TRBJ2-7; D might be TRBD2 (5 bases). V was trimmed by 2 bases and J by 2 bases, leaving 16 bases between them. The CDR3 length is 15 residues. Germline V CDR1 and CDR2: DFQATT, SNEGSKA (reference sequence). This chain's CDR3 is CSARSTTSGAYEQYF. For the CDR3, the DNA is TGCAGTGCTAGATCCACGACGAGCGGAGCCTACGAGCAGTACTTC.

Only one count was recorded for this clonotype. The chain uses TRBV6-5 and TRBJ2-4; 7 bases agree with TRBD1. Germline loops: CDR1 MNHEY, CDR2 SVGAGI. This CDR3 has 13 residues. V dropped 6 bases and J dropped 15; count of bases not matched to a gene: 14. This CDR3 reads CASSAPGQYHLYF. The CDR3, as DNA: TGTGCCAGCAGCGCACCGGGACAGTATCATTTGTACTTC.

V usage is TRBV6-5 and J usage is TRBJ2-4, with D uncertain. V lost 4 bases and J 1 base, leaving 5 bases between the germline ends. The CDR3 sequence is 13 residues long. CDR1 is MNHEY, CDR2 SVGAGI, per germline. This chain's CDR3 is CASSWKAKNIQYF. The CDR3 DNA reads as TGTGCCAGCAGTTGGAAGGCCAAAAACATTCAGTACTTC.

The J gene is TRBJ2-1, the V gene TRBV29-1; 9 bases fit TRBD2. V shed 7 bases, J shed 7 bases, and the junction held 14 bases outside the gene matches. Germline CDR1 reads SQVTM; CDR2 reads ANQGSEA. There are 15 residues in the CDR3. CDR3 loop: CSAAGGAGGWNEQFF. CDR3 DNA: TGCAGCGCGGCAGGGGGAGCGGGAGGCTGGAATGAGCAGTTCTTC.

The CDR3 here is CSALTAAGGYNEQFF. Here the CDR3 DNA reads TGCAGTGCTCTAACGGCAGCGGGAGGATACAATGAGCAGTTCTTC. The chain combines TRBV20-1 with TRBJ2-1, with 9 bases matching TRBD2. CDR1 and CDR2 (germline): DFQATT, SNEGSKA (reference sequence). There are 15 residues in the CDR3. Trimming cost V 5 bases and J 4 bases; bases outside gene matches: 9.

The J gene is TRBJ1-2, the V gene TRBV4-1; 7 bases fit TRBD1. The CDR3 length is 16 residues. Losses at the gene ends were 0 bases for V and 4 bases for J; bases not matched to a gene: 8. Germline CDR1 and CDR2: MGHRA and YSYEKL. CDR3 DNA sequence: TGCGCCAGCAGCCAAGAAGCAGGGGGGGGTATCTATGGCTACACCTTC. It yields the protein CASSQEAGGGIYGYTF.